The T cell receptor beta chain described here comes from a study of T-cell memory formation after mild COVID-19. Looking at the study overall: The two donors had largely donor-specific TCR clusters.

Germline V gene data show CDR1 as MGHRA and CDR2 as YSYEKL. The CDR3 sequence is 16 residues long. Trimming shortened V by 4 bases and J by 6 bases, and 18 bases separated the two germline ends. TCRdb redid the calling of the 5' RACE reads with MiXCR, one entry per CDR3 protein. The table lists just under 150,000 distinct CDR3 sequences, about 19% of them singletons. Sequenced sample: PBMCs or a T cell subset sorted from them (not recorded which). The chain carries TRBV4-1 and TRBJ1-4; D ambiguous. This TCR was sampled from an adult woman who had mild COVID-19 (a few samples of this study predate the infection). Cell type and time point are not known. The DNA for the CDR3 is TGCGCCAGCAGCCGAACGGAAATTCGGGCGGATGAAAAACTGTTTTTT. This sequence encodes CASSRTEIRADEKLFF.